This record looks at one TCR beta chain sequence and its context. Its antigen target is currently unknown. The input lacks base qualities; no much larger clone sits a single base away. The collaborating institutions used their own protocols to collect whole blood in K2EDTA tubes. Collaborator samples were shipped for TCRbeta analysis as frozen whole blood, isolated PBMCs, or DNA extracted from either sample type. The source of the sample is a study of blood T cell repertoires in COVID-19 (dated by TCRdb to about 2020). A note on the overall study: The collaborator samples originated in the United States, Italy and Spain and spanned the acute and convalescent phases of COVID-19. Subjects who had been exposed to COVID-19, were actively infected with it, or had recovered from it provided the deeply sampled blood TCRbeta repertoires that made up the dataset. The sample metadata nearly always contained a de-identified subject ID, COVID-19 status, age in years and sex. The prospective study material was composed of cDNA or gDNA derived from T cells, B-cell-depleted T cells, or PBMCs. The samples were drawn from the first 160 participants of the ongoing ImmuneRACE study and from some 1,300 subjects provided by 6 global collaborators. A freely available public database, intended as a resource for researchers studying the immune response to SARS-CoV-2, is where the repertoires were released. Where available, HLA class I and class II types were obtained from metadata supplied by the sample provider rather than from assay-based typing. The paper as a whole reports these results and caveats: The amount of clinical and demographic metadata varied by source and participant and was provided uncurated.

TCRbeta CDR3 regions were amplified from genomic DNA using the immunoSEQ Assay, a bias-controlled multiplex PCR. The paper's processing steps were these. The number of nucleated cells in each sample was estimated by amplification of reference gene primers within the assay. To quantify the absolute abundance of each unique TCRbeta CDR3 rearrangement, sequence reads were collapsed and filtered. For each sample, productive Simpson clonality was calculated as the square root of Simpson's diversity index over productive rearrangements. This immuneACCESS table, as held by TCRdb, lists in-frame sequences with V and J called but not all clones. Of the missing ones, under half trace to an unresolved V gene in checked studies; the others have no known cause. That table furnishes V, J and clone size, whereas the DNA furnished D and trimming. Counted in this sample were more than 150,000 clones; 65% to 85% of them appeared once. The top ten constitute over 11% of the sample.

V is reduced by 0 bases and J by 1 base, leaving a spacing of 13 bases between them. Taken from cysteine to phenylalanine, the CDR3 has 16 residues. Only the CDR3 DNA is retained, 48 bases long and in frame from the first base. Per the germline V gene, MNHEY is the CDR1 and SVGAGI is the CDR2. Sequenced material: peripheral blood. The clonotype originates from a woman older than 75 with acute or convalescent COVID-19. The chain couples TRBV6-5 to TRBJ2-7, and the D gene may be TRBD2, 5 bases matching. CDR3 sequence: CASSYSREWGSYEQYF. The sequence in DNA is TGTGCCAGCAGTTACTCCCGGGAATGGGGTTCCTACGAGCAGTACTTC.